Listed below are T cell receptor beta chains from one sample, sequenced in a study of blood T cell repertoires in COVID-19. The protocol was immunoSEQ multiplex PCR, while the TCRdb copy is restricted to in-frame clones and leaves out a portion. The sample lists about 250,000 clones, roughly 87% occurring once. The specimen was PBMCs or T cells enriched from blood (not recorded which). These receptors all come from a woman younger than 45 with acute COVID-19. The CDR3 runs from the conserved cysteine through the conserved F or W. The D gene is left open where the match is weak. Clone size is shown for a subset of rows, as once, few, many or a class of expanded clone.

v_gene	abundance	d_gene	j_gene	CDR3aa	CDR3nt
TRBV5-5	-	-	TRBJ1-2	CASSLQDSYGYTF	TGTGCCAGCAGCCTCCAGGACAGCTATGGCTACACCTTC
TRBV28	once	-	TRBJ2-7	CASSSGAASYEQYF	TGTGCCAGCAGTTCAGGGGCCGCCAGCTACGAGCAGTACTTC
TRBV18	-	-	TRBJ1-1	CASSPVMRQGGTEAFF	TGTGCCAGCTCACCAGTGATGAGGCAAGGGGGCACTGAAGCTTTCTTT
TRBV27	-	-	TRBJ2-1	CASSLVRDLNEQFF	TGTGCCAGCAGTTTAGTTCGGGATCTTAATGAGCAGTTCTTC
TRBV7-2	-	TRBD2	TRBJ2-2	CASSAPGTSRTGELFF	TGTGCCAGCAGCGCCCCGGGGACTAGCAGGACCGGGGAGCTGTTTTTT
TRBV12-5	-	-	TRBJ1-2	CASGLTGPHGYTF	TGTGCTAGTGGTCTTACAGGCCCTCATGGCTACACCTTC
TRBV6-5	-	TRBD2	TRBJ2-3	CASSWGLAGLTDTQYF	TGTGCCAGCAGTTGGGGACTAGCGGGCCTCACAGATACGCAGTATTTT
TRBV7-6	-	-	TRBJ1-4	CASRFDRSSEKLFF	TGTGCCAGCAGGTTCGACAGAAGCAGTGAAAAACTGTTTTTT
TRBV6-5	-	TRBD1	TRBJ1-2	CATYRGANYGYTF	TGTGCCACATACAGGGGAGCTAACTATGGCTACACCTTC
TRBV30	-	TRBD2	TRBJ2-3	CAWTTRDGGGRDTQYF	TGTGCCTGGACCACCAGGGACGGCGGGGGTCGGGATACGCAGTATTTT